Below, 13 T cell receptor beta chains from the same sample are listed, as sequenced in a study of OX40 agonist ivuxolimab in advanced cancers. Libraries were prepared by immunoSEQ multiplex PCR; TCRdb keeps only in-frame clonotypes and omits some of them. The table has 150,000 to 190,000 clones, roughly 94% seen once; the top ten hold around 0.28%. The material sequenced was CD4+ or CD8+ T cells sorted from blood, taken in a trial of the OX40 agonist ivuxolimab. These receptor sequences come from an adult with an advanced solid tumor such as melanoma, head and neck, liver or kidney cancer.

V is TRBV18 and J is TRBJ1-6; D perhaps matches TRBD1 (6 bases). Germline V gene data show CDR1 as KGHSH and CDR2 as LQKENI. Trimming pared 1 base from V and 6 bases from J, leaving 13 bases between. There are 16 residues in the CDR3. CDR3 coding DNA: TGTGCCAGCTCACCACAGGGGGAGACCGCTAATTCACCCCTCCACTTT. It yields the protein CASSPQGETANSPLHF.

This clone was recorded once. V usage is TRBV27 and J usage is TRBJ2-1; TRBD2 agrees at 7 bases. V lost 1 base and J lost 5; bases outside the gene matches: 14. The CDR3 is 18 amino acids. The V gene's germline CDR1 is MNHEY and CDR2 SMNVEV (reference sequence). The CDR3 is CASSLWTRRGARNNEQFF. In DNA form, the CDR3 reads TGTGCCAGCAGTTTATGGACTAGACGAGGGGCCCGTAACAATGAGCAGTTCTTC.

The V and J genes are TRBV11-2 and TRBJ2-3; TRBD2 matches 9 bases. CDR1 and CDR2 (germline): SGHAT, FQNNGV. Trimming removed 4 bases from V and 5 bases from J; junction bases left unmatched: 10. CDR3 size: 16 residues. CDR3 nucleotides: TGTGCCAGCAGCTCCGGTTGGGCTAGCGGGAAAGATACGCAGTATTTT. It codes for CASSSGWASGKDTQYF.

Points on this clone: Other nucleotide sequences in the sample specify the same CDR3. The CDR3 is CASSPGQGSEKLFF. As DNA, the CDR3 is TGTGCCAGCAGCCCGGGACAGGGTAGTGAAAAACTGTTTTTT. The rearrangement uses TRBV7-2 and TRBJ1-4; TRBD1 matches at 9 bases. Germline V CDR1 and CDR2: SGHTA, FQGNSA. With 5 bases clipped from V and 7 bases from J, the junction kept 5 bases outside the gene matches. CDR3 size: 14 residues.

The chain joins TRBV19 to TRBJ1-2; D not certain. Germline V gene lookup returns CDR1 LNHDA and CDR2 SQIVND (reference sequence). Trimming cost V 1 base and J 2 bases, with 11 bases left between them. The CDR3 loop spans 15 amino acids. The DNA for the CDR3 is TGTGCCAGTAGTATAGTTCTCGGTGGGAACTATGGCTACACCTTC. It specifies CASSIVLGGNYGYTF.

This clone has more than one count but fewer than ten. The genes are TRBV11-3 and TRBJ2-1; weak D call: TRBD1 (7 bases). Germline V gene lookup returns CDR1 SGHNT and CDR2 YENEEA. V lost 0 bases and J lost 3, with 18 bases in between. The CDR3 consists of 18 residues. The CDR3 sequence is CASSLDQGGTALYNEQFF. The CDR3 region has the DNA TGTGCCAGCAGCTTAGATCAGGGCGGGACAGCGCTCTACAATGAGCAGTTCTTC.

The chain links TRBV7-2 to TRBJ2-1, with D unclear. The CDR3 extends over 15 amino acids. CDR1 is SGHTA and CDR2 is FQGNSA in the germline V gene. Trimming shortened V by 1 base and J by 0 bases, and 7 bases separated the two germline ends. CDR3 region: CASSLVSGSYNEQFF. The DNA for the CDR3 is TGTGCCAGCAGCTTAGTTTCCGGCTCCTACAATGAGCAGTTCTTC.

J is TRBJ2-4 and V is TRBV2; 7 nucleotides align to TRBD1. The CDR3 is 19 residues long. The germline V gene encodes CDR1 SNHLY and CDR2 FYNNEI. With V trimmed by 5 bases and J by 0 bases, 16 bases remained unmatched. The CDR3 nucleotides read TGTGCCAGCAGTCGCCCGGGGACAGTTTCCCCTCTAGCCAAAAACATTCAGTACTTC. This gives the protein CASSRPGTVSPLAKNIQYF.

This rearrangement joins TRBV5-5 to TRBJ1-2; 8 nucleotides match TRBD1. Germline lookup yields CDR1 SGHKS and CDR2 YYEKEE (reference sequence). V lost 4 bases, J lost 6 bases, and 17 bases stayed unmatched. The CDR3 contains 17 residues. CDR3 nucleotide sequence: TGTGCCAGCAGCCCCGGACAGGGCCTACTCCTCCCTGATGGCTACACCTTC. This codes for CASSPGQGLLLPDGYTF.

This chain connects TRBV4-3 to TRBJ2-7; no definite D call. Germline-derived CDR1 and CDR2 are LGHNA and YSLEER. The CDR3 has 14 residues. Trimming pared 8 bases from V and 2 bases from J, leaving 16 bases between. CDR3 sequence reads: CASGFWGTPYEQYF. CDR3 in DNA: TGCGCCAGCGGCTTTTGGGGAACTCCCTACGAGCAGTACTTC.

J is TRBJ2-7 and V is TRBV28; a possible D gene is TRBD2 (6 bases). The V end was cut by 6 bases, the J end by 5 bases, with 26 bases between. The CDR3 sequence is 17 residues long. Germline values: CDR1 MDHEN, CDR2 SYDVKM. CDR3 sequence reads: CASRTVWTGTLSNEQYF. The CDR3 DNA sequence: TGTGCCAGCAGGACGGTGTGGACGGGGACTCTTTCCAACGAGCAGTACTTC.

The V and J genes are TRBV4-2 and TRBJ1-5; D is ambiguous. The CDR3 covers 14 residues. Germline CDR1 reads LGHNA; CDR2 reads YNFKEQ. V was cut by 0 bases and J by 2 bases, with 5 bases left in between. The CDR3 reads CASSQEVGNQPQHF. Here the CDR3 DNA reads TGTGCCAGCAGCCAAGAGGTGGGCAATCAGCCCCAGCATTTT.

Here the CDR3 reads CASSVYRVYEQYF. The CDR3 DNA follows: TGTGCCAGCAGCGTATACAGGGTCTACGAGCAGTACTTC. The chain recombines TRBV5-6 with TRBJ2-7; a weak D match, TRBD1 (6 bases). Trimming took off 4 bases at V and 3 bases at J, with 11 bases between the two ends. Germline V gene data show CDR1 as SGHDT and CDR2 as YYEEEE. The CDR3 spans 13 residues.